One sample yielded the 7 T cell receptor beta chains listed below, sequenced in a study of response to subunit inactivated influenza vaccine. TCRdb reanalysed the RT-PCR reads using MiXCR and keeps one entry per CDR3 protein. The data hold fewer than 600,000 distinct CDR3 sequences, with 6% to 9% observed a single time. The sequences come from PBMCs from blood, collected roughly 24 months after vaccination. Every receptor here comes from a man between 50 and 75 years old who received an inactivated influenza vaccine.

There are many counts of this clonotype. V usage is TRBV29-1 and J usage is TRBJ2-1; a weak D match, TRBD1 (6 bases). CDR1 and CDR2 from the germline V gene are SQVTM and ANQGSEA. CDR3 size: 15 residues. Trimming removed 0 bases from V and 3 bases from J, with 12 bases in between. CDR3 nucleotides: TGCAGCGTTGAAGATCAGGGCAGGGGCTACAATGAGCAGTTCTTC. Residues: CSVEDQGRGYNEQFF.

The chain recombines TRBV10-3 with TRBJ2-1; 9 nucleotides match TRBD2. Germline CDR1 reads ENHRY; CDR2 reads SYGVKD. After removal of 8 bases from V and 7 bases from J, the junction contained 21 bases not matched to a gene. CDR3 length equals 18 residues. CDR3 DNA sequence: TGTGCCATCCAAAGCCAAACGGGGGTAGCGGGAGTAACAAATGAGCAGTTCTTC. Encoded protein: CAIQSQTGVAGVTNEQFF.

This clonotype was observed a few times. J is TRBJ2-1 and V is TRBV11-1; 8 bases align to TRBD2. CDR1 is SGHAT, CDR2 FQDESV, per germline (reference sequence). V shed 2 bases, J shed 0 bases, and the junction held 6 bases outside the gene matches. This CDR3 is built from 17 residues. The CDR3 loop is CASSLRTSRSSYNEQFF. CDR3 DNA sequence: TGTGCCAGCAGCTTAAGGACTAGCCGGAGCTCCTACAATGAGCAGTTCTTC.

This chain links TRBV5-6 with TRBJ2-4; D possibly uses TRBD1 or TRBD2 (6 bases each). The CDR3 consists of 14 residues. V was cut by 4 bases and J by 0 bases, with 8 bases left in between. Looked up from germline, CDR1 is SGHDT and CDR2 is YYEEEE. DNA for the CDR3: TGTGCCAGCAGCGAGGGGGGAGCCAAAAACATTCAGTACTTC. Residues: CASSEGGAKNIQYF.

This clonotype was found many times. The genes are TRBV14 and TRBJ1-3; 7 positions match TRBD1. From germline, CDR1 is SGHDN and CDR2 FVKESK. The CDR3 is 16 amino acids. V lost 3 bases, J lost 1 base, and 6 bases stayed unmatched. As DNA, the CDR3 is TGTGCCAGCAGCCAGGGGACAGCATCATCTGGAAACACCATATATTTT. It specifies CASSQGTASSGNTIYF.

This clonotype was seen at least ten times. DNA for the CDR3: TGCGCCAGCAGCCCACAGGGACACGAGCAGTACTTC. Translating gives CASSPQGHEQYF. This chain connects TRBV5-1 to TRBJ2-7, with TRBD1 as a possible D gene (6 bases). This CDR3 is 12 amino acids long. Trimming stripped 4 bases from V and 5 bases from J, with 10 bases between. From germline, CDR1 is SGHRS and CDR2 YFSETQ.

This clonotype was seen repeatedly, ten times or more. The chain uses TRBV7-9 and TRBJ2-5; unclear D gene. CDR3 size: 14 residues. Between the trimmed V and J ends, which lost 2 bases and 3 bases, there was a span of 10 bases. Germline CDR1 is SEHNR and CDR2 is FQNEAQ (reference sequence). CDR3 amino acids: CASSLSQEEETQYF. Written as DNA, the CDR3 is TGTGCCAGCAGCTTAAGTCAGGAAGAAGAGACCCAGTACTTC.